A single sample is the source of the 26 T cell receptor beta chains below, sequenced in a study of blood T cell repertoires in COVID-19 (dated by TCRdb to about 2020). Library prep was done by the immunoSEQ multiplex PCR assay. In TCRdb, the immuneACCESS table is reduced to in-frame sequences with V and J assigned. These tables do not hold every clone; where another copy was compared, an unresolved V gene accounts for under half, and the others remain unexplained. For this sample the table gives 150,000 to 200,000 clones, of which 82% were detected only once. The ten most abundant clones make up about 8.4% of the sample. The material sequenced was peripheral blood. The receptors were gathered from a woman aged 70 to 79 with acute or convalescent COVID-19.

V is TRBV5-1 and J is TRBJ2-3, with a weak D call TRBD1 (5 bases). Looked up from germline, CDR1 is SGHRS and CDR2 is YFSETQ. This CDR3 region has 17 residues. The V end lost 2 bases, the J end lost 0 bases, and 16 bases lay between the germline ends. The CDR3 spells CASSFRFQGHSTDTQYF. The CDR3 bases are TGCGCCAGCAGCTTCAGGTTCCAGGGTCATAGCACAGATACGCAGTATTTT. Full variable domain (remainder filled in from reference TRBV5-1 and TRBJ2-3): KAGVTQTPRYLIKTRGQQVTLSCSPISGHRSVSWYQQTPGQGLQFLFEYFSETQRNKGNFPGRFSGRQFSNSRSEMNVSTLELGDSALYLCASSFRFQGHSTDTQYFGPGTRLTVL.

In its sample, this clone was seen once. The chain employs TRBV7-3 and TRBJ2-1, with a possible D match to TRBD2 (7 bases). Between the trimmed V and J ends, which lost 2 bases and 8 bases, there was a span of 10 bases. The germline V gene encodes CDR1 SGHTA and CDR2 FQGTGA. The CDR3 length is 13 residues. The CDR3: CASSLGGAYEQFF. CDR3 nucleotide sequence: TGTGCCAGCAGCTTAGGGGGGGCCTATGAGCAGTTCTTC.

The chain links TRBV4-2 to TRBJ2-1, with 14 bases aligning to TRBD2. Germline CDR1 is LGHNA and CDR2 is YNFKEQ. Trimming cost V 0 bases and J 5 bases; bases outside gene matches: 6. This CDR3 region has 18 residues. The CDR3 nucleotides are TGTGCCAGCAGCCAAGATCGGGGGACTAGCGGGGGAAACAATGAGCAGTTCTTC. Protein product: CASSQDRGTSGGNNEQFF.

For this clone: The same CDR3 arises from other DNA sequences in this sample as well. The CDR3 coding sequence is TGTGCCAGCAGTTCCCCGGGACAGTCCTACGAGCAGTACTTC. It specifies CASSSPGQSYEQYF. This rearrangement joins TRBV28 to TRBJ2-7; 7 nucleotides line up with TRBD1. The germline CDR1 and CDR2 sequences are MDHEN and SYDVKM. This CDR3 has 14 residues. With 4 bases clipped from V and 1 base from J, the junction kept 4 bases outside the gene matches.

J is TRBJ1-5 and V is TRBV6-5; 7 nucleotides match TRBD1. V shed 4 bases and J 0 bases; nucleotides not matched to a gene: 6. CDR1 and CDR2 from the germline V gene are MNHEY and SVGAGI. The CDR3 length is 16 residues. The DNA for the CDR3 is TGTGCCAGCAGTTCCGACAGGGTTTATAGCAATCAGCCCCAGCATTTT. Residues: CASSSDRVYSNQPQHF.

This CDR3 is CASSYPVSGANVLTF. The CDR3 nucleotides read TGTGCCAGCAGTTACCCGGTATCTGGGGCCAACGTCCTGACTTTC. This chain uses TRBV6-6 with TRBJ2-6; D is ambiguous. V was cut by 2 bases and J by 1 base, with 6 bases left in between. This CDR3 contains 15 residues. Germline values: CDR1 MNHNY, CDR2 SVGAGI (reference sequence).

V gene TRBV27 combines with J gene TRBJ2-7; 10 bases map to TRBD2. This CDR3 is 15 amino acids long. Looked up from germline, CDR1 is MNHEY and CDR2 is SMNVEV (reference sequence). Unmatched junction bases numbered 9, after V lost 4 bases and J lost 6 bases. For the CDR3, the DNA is TGTGCCAGCAGTTCATCTAGCGGGAGCTACGGCGAGCAGTACTTC. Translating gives CASSSSSGSYGEQYF.

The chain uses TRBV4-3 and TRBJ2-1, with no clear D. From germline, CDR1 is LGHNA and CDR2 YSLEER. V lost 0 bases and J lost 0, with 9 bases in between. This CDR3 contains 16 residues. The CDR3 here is CASSQDTRRSYNEQFF. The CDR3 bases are TGCGCCAGCAGCCAAGACACGCGGCGCTCCTACAATGAGCAGTTCTTC.

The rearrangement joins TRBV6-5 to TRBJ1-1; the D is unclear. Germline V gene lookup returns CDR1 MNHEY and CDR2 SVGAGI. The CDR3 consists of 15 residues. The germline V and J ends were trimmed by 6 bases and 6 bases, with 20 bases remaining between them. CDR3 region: CASSRGALSMSEAFF. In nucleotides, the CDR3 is TGTGCCAGCAGCCGGGGAGCGCTGAGTATGTCTGAAGCTTTCTTT.

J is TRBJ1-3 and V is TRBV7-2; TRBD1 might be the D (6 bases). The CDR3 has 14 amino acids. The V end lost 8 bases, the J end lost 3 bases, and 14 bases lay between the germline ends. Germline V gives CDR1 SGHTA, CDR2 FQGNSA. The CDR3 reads CASLGANGGNTIYF. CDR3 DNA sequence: TGTGCCAGCTTGGGGGCTAACGGTGGAAACACCATATATTTT. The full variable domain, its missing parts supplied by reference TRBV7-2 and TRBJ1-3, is GAGVSQSPSNKVTEKGKDVELRCDPISGHTALYWYRQSLGQGLEFLIYFQGNSAPDKSGLPSDRFSAERTGGSVSTLTIQRTQQEDSAVYLCASLGANGGNTIYFGEGSWLTVV.

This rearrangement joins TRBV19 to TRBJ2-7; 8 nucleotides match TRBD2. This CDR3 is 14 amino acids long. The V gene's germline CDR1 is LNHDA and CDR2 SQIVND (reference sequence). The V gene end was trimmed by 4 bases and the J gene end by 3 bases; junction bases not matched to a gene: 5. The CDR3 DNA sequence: TGTGCCAGTAGTAATAGCGGGACCCTCTACGAGCAGTACTTC. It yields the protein CASSNSGTLYEQYF.

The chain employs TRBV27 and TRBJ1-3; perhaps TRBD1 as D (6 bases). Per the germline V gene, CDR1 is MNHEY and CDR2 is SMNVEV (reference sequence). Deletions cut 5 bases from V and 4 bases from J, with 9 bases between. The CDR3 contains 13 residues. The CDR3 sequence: CASSKGGGNTIYF. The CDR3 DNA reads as TGTGCCAGCAGTAAGGGGGGGGGAAACACCATATATTTT.

The CDR3, as DNA: TGTGCCAGCAGCTTGGAAGGGGGTATACACAATGAGCAGTTCTTC. This encodes CASSLEGGIHNEQFF. The rearrangement joins TRBV5-4 to TRBJ2-1, with D tentatively TRBD1 (6 bases). V was clipped by 0 bases and J by 5 bases, with 12 bases between them. CDR3 length: 15 amino acids. Germline V CDR1 and CDR2: SGHNT, YYREEE (reference sequence).

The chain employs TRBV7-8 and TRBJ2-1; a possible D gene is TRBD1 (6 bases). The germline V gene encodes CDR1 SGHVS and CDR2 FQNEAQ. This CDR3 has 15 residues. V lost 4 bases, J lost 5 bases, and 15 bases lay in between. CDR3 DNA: TGTGCCAGCAGCTCATCCGGGACAAGAAACAATGAGCAGTTCTTC. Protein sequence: CASSSSGTRNNEQFF.

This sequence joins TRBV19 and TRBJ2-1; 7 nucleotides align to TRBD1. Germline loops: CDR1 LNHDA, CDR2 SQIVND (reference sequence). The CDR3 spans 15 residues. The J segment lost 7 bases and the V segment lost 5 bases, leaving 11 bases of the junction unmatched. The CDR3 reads CASSLNRGIMNEQFF. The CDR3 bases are TGTGCCAGTAGTTTAAACAGGGGTATTATGAATGAGCAGTTCTTC. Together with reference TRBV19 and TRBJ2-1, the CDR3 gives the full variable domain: DGGITQSPKYLFRKEGQNVTLSCEQNLNHDAMYWYRQDPGQGLRLIYYSQIVNDFQKGDIAEGYSVSREKKESFPLTVTSAQKNPTAFYLCASSLNRGIMNEQFFGPGTRLTVL.

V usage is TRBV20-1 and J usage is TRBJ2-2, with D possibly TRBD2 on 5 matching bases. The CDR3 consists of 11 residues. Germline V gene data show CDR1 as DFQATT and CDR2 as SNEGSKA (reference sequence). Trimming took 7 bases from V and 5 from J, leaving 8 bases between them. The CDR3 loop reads CSVRGTGELFF. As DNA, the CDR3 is TGCAGTGTACGAGGGACCGGGGAGCTGTTTTTT.

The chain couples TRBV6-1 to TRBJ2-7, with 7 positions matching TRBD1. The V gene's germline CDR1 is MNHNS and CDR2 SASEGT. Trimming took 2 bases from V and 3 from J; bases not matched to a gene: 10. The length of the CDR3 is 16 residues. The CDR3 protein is CASSEMGQIVGYEQYF. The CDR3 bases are TGTGCCAGCAGTGAAATGGGACAGATAGTTGGCTACGAGCAGTACTTC.

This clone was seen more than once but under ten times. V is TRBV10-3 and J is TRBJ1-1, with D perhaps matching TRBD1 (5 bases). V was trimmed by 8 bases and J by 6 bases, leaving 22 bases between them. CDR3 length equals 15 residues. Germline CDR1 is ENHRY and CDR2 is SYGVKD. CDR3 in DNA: TGTGCCATCCGAGACCTCTTAGGGGCTTATTCTGAAGCTTTCTTT. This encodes CAIRDLLGAYSEAFF.

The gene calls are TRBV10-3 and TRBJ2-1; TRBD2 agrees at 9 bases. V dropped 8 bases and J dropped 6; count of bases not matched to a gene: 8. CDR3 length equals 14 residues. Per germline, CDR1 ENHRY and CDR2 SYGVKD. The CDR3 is CAIAAGTSSNEQFF. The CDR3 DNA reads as TGTGCCATCGCCGCCGGGACTAGCTCCAATGAGCAGTTCTTC.

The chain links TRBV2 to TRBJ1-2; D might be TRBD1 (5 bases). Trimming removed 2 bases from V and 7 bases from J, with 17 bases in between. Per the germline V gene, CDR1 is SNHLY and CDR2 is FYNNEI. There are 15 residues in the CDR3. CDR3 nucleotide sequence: TGTGCCAGCAGTGAATGGGCTTTTGGAGGGGCTGGCTACACCTTC. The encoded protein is CASSEWAFGGAGYTF.

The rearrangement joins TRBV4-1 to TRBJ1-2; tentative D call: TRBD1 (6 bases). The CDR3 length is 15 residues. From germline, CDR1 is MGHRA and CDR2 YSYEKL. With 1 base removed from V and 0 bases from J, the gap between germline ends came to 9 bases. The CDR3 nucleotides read TGCGCCAGCAGCCAAGGGGGGCCTTCTAACTATGGCTACACCTTC. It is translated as CASSQGGPSNYGYTF.

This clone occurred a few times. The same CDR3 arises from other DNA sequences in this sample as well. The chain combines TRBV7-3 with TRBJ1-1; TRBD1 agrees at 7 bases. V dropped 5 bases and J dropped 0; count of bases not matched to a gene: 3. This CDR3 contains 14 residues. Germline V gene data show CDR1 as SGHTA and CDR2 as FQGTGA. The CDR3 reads CASSLDRVNTEAFF. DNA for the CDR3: TGTGCCAGCAGCCTCGACAGGGTGAACACTGAAGCTTTCTTT.

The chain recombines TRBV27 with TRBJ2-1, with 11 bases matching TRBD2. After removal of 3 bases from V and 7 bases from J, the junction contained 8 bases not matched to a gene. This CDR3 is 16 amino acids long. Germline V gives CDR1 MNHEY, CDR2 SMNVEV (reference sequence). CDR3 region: CASSLRGLAGGNEQFF. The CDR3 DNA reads TGTGCCAGCAGTTTGAGAGGGTTAGCGGGAGGGAATGAGCAGTTCTTC.

CDR3 amino acids: CASGRTAGNTIYF. The CDR3 DNA reads TGTGCCAGCGGGCGGACTGCTGGAAACACCATATATTTT. This sequence joins TRBV25-1 and TRBJ1-3; D call uncertain. This CDR3 has 13 amino acids. V lost 8 bases, J lost 2 bases, and 10 bases lay in between. CDR1 and CDR2 (germline): MGHDK, SYGVNS.

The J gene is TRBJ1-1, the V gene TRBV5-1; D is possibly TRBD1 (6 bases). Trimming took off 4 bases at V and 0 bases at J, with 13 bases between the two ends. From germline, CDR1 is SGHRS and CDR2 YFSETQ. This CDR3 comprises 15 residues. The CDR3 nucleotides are TGCGCCAGCAGCCGAGCGGGACACATGAACACTGAAGCTTTCTTT. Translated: CASSRAGHMNTEAFF.

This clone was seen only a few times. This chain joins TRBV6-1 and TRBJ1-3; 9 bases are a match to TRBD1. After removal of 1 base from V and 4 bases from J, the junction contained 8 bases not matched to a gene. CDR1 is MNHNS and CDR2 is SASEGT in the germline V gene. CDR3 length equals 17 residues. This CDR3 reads CASSEVGRGTGGNTIYF. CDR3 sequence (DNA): TGTGCCAGCAGTGAAGTCGGCAGGGGGACAGGGGGAAACACCATATATTTT.